What follows are 14 T cell receptor beta chains derived from one specimen sequenced in a study of blood T cell repertoires in COVID-19. Clones were sequenced by immunoSEQ multiplex PCR, and TCRdb holds only the in-frame ones, with some missing. Altogether roughly 290,000 clones are present, about 90% being singletons, with the ten largest covering around 7.8%. Sequenced material: peripheral blood. These receptors all come from a woman in her forties or fifties who had recovered from COVID-19.

This clone was detected only once. This rearrangement joins TRBV4-1 to TRBJ2-7; 10 bases are a match to TRBD2. Germline trimming cut 1 base from V and 3 bases from J; bases unmatched to any gene: 3. CDR1 and CDR2 from the germline V gene are MGHRA and YSYEKL. The CDR3 is made up of 15 amino acids. CDR3 protein: CASSQGASGSYEQYF. Written as DNA, the CDR3 is TGCGCCAGCAGCCAAGGGGCTAGCGGGAGCTACGAGCAGTACTTC.

V and J are TRBV29-1 and TRBJ2-5, with D perhaps TRBD2 (5 bases). V lost 1 base, J lost 3 bases, and 24 bases lay in between. The germline gives CDR1 SQVTM, CDR2 ANQGSEA. There are 18 residues in the CDR3. The chain's CDR3 is CSVEVGPLDGGIKETQYF. In DNA form, the CDR3 reads TGCAGCGTTGAAGTTGGGCCTTTGGACGGAGGAATTAAAGAGACCCAGTACTTC. Looking up the rest from reference TRBV29-1 and TRBJ2-5 gives the full variable domain: SAVISQKPSRDICQRGTSLTIQCQVDSQVTMMFWYRQQPGQSLTLIATANQGSEATYESGFVIDKFPISRPNLTFSTLTVSNMSPEDSSIYLCSVEVGPLDGGIKETQYFGPGTRLLVL.

The chain uses TRBV6-5 and TRBJ1-2; D possibly corresponds to TRBD1 (5 bases). The CDR3 has 14 residues. The germline CDR1 and CDR2 sequences are MNHEY and SVGAGI. V lost 6 bases to trimming and J lost 8 bases, with 19 bases between them. CDR3 DNA sequence: TGTGCCAGCAGGGTACCGGACGGGGGTCTCGGCTACACCTTC. Translated: CASRVPDGGLGYTF.

The chain couples TRBV6-2 or TRBV6-3 to TRBJ2-3; 9 positions match TRBD2. The length of the CDR3 is 16 residues. CDR1 and CDR2 (germline): MNHEY, SVGEGT. The V gene end was trimmed by 4 bases and the J gene end by 0 bases; junction bases not matched to a gene: 5. The CDR3 sequence is CASSSRLAASTDTQYF. The CDR3 DNA is TGTGCCAGCAGTTCCCGACTAGCGGCCAGCACAGATACGCAGTATTTT.

CDR3 DNA sequence: TGTGCCAGCGAGGGACTAGCGGGTTACGAGCAGTACTTC. It translates to CASEGLAGYEQYF. The genes are TRBV6-5 and TRBJ2-7; the match to TRBD2 covers 12 bases. Germline V gives CDR1 MNHEY, CDR2 SVGAGI. The CDR3 runs to 13 residues. Trimming cost V 8 bases and J 4 bases; bases outside gene matches: 3.

The chain recombines TRBV7-2 with TRBJ2-1; D is uncertain. The germline gives CDR1 SGHTA, CDR2 FQGNSA. There are 17 residues in the CDR3. Between the trimmed V and J ends, which lost 3 bases and 5 bases, there was a span of 20 bases. The CDR3 region has the DNA TGTGCCAGCAGCTTTTTTTTGGTTCAGACTGTCAACAATGAGCAGTTCTTC. Translation: CASSFFLVQTVNNEQFF.

The chain links TRBV5-1 to TRBJ1-5, with 9 positions matching TRBD1. Germline assignment: CDR1 SGHRS and CDR2 YFSETQ. J was trimmed by 6 bases and V by 4 bases; bases with no gene match: 8. CDR3 size: 15 residues. As DNA, the CDR3 is TGCGCCAGCAGCCTAGATACAGGGGGCGGTCAGCCCCAGCATTTT. Amino acid sequence: CASSLDTGGGQPQHF. Drawing the rest from reference TRBV5-1 and TRBJ1-5, the complete variable domain is KAGVTQTPRYLIKTRGQQVTLSCSPISGHRSVSWYQQTPGQGLQFLFEYFSETQRNKGNFPGRFSGRQFSNSRSEMNVSTLELGDSALYLCASSLDTGGGQPQHFGDGTRLSIL.

The V gene is TRBV5-1, the J gene TRBJ2-1; a possible D gene is TRBD2 (6 bases). Germline V gene lookup returns CDR1 SGHRS and CDR2 YFSETQ. V lost 1 base and J 7 bases, leaving 9 bases between the germline ends. The CDR3 spans 13 residues. The CDR3, as DNA: TGCGCCAGCAGCTTGACGGGAGAAAATGAGCAGTTCTTC. As protein: CASSLTGENEQFF.

The CDR3, as DNA: TGTGCCTGGAGTGAACAGGGAATTCGGCTGGGTGGCTACACCTTC. It encodes CAWSEQGIRLGGYTF. The chain carries TRBV30 and TRBJ1-2; perhaps TRBD1 as D (6 bases). The ends were cut back, 1 base at V and 7 bases at J, with 19 bases in the middle. In germline, CDR1 is GTSNPN, CDR2 SVGIG (reference sequence). This CDR3 has 15 residues.

This clone was found once. The rearrangement links TRBV10-3 to TRBJ1-2; 7 positions match TRBD1. The CDR3 runs 13 residues. From germline, CDR1 is ENHRY and CDR2 SYGVKD. The V gene end was trimmed by 5 bases and the J gene end by 5 bases; junction bases not matched to a gene: 5. CDR3 residues: CAISTGDWYGYTF. In DNA, the CDR3 is TGTGCCATCAGTACAGGGGACTGGTATGGCTACACCTTC.

Points on this clone: Other DNA sequences of this sample code for an identical CDR3. The chain has TRBV28 and TRBJ1-5; D possibly corresponds to TRBD1 (6 bases). The CDR3 runs to 12 residues. Trimming stripped 7 bases from V and 5 bases from J, with 9 bases between. The germline CDR1 and CDR2 sequences are MDHEN and SYDVKM. This CDR3 reads CASTAGDQPQHF. CDR3 bases: TGTGCCAGCACGGCAGGGGATCAGCCCCAGCATTTT. The entire variable domain, with the rest obtained from reference TRBV28 and TRBJ1-5, is as follows: DVKVTQSSRYLVKRTGEKVFLECVQDMDHENMFWYRQDPGLGLRLIYFSYDVKMKEKGDIPEGYSVSREKKERFSLILESASTNQTSMYLCASTAGDQPQHFGDGTRLSIL.

The chain uses TRBV29-1 and TRBJ2-1; TRBD2 agrees at 10 bases. The germline V gene has CDR1 SQVTM and CDR2 ANQGSEA. The CDR3 is 14 residues long. J gave up 4 bases and V 6 bases, and 6 bases lay outside the gene matches. The DNA of the CDR3 is TGCAGCGTCGCTGGACTAGCGGTTTACAATGAGCAGTTCTTC. Protein: CSVAGLAVYNEQFF.

The V call is TRBV11-2, the J call TRBJ2-5, with D perhaps matching TRBD2 (5 bases). Germline values: CDR1 SGHAT, CDR2 FQNNGV. Trimming removed 5 bases at V and 3 bases at J, with 10 bases between. CDR3 length equals 13 residues. CDR3 residues: CASSRTREETQYF. The CDR3 nucleotides read TGTGCCAGCAGCCGTACTAGGGAAGAGACCCAGTACTTC.

The chain links TRBV28 to TRBJ2-6, with D possibly matching TRBD2 (5 bases). The ends were cut back, 4 bases at V and 0 bases at J, with 7 bases in the middle. Germline loops: CDR1 MDHEN, CDR2 SYDVKM. The CDR3 has 15 amino acids. CDR3 nucleotides: TGTGCCAGCAGTTCCCGGGACTCTGGGGCCAACGTCCTGACTTTC. Its translation is CASSSRDSGANVLTF. The full variable domain, its missing parts supplied by reference TRBV28 and TRBJ2-6, is DVKVTQSSRYLVKRTGEKVFLECVQDMDHENMFWYRQDPGLGLRLIYFSYDVKMKEKGDIPEGYSVSREKKERFSLILESASTNQTSMYLCASSSRDSGANVLTFGAGSRLTVL.